This passage covers 4 T cell receptor beta chains from one sample sequenced in a study of T cell responses to AZD1222 COVID-19 vaccine. Sequencing was performed with immunoSEQ multiplex PCR; in TCRdb, only in-frame clones are kept and a portion is missing. The sample records about 120,000 clones, approximately 86% being singletons. Sequencing used peripheral blood, obtained on day 0 of AZD1222 vaccination. These receptors all come from an adult in good health.

Here the CDR3 reads CASSRDGYGYTF. The CDR3 nucleotides read TGTGCCAGCAGCCGGGACGGTTATGGCTACACCTTC. The rearrangement uses TRBV2 and TRBJ1-2; perhaps TRBD1 as D (5 bases). Germline V lookup: CDR1 SNHLY, CDR2 FYNNEI. The CDR3 is 12 residues long. Trimming left V 6 bases short and J 5 bases short, with 10 bases between.

V and J are TRBV24-1 and TRBJ1-5, with no clear D. The CDR3 has 16 residues. CDR1 is KGHDR, CDR2 SFDVKD, per germline. V was shortened by 4 bases and J by 4 bases, with 16 bases between the two germline ends. As DNA, the CDR3 is TGTGCCACCAGTGACGCCTCGGACGGCGTTAATCAGCCCCAGCATTTT. This sequence encodes CATSDASDGVNQPQHF.

By share, this clone counts as medium-sized (0.01 to 0.1%). This rearrangement joins TRBV7-9 to TRBJ1-1; the D is unclear. Germline loops: CDR1 SEHNR, CDR2 FQNEAQ (reference sequence). The CDR3 length is 12 residues. V was trimmed by 5 bases and J by 0 bases, leaving 4 bases between them. CDR3 coding DNA: TGTGCCAGCAGCCGGGTGAACACTGAAGCTTTCTTT. The encoded protein is CASSRVNTEAFF. Full variable domain (outside the CDR3, taken from reference TRBV7-9 and TRBJ1-1): DTGVSQNPRHKITKRGQNVTFRCDPISEHNRLYWYRQTLGQGPEFLTYFQNEAQLEKSRLLSDRFSAERPKGSFSTLEIQRTEQGDSAMYLCASSRVNTEAFFGQGTRLTVV.

The chain employs TRBV4-1 and TRBJ1-1; no definite D call. The CDR3 runs to 16 residues. Germline CDR1 MGHRA, CDR2 YSYEKL. V was pared by 0 bases and J by 0 bases, with 11 bases between. CDR3 in amino acids: CASSQDPPGLNTEAFF. In DNA form, the CDR3 reads TGCGCCAGCAGCCAAGATCCGCCGGGGTTGAACACTGAAGCTTTCTTT.